The sequence of this T cell receptor beta chain was determined in a study of control samples from healthy donors and cancer patients. Only in-frame clones appear in the TCRdb table, and some are missing; sequencing was by immunoSEQ multiplex PCR. In the table there are about 76,000 clones, 75% to 90% of which are singletons. Sequencing used PBMCs. The sequence came from a woman between 50 and 59 years old with colorectal cancer.

The CDR3 sequence is CATSRDFVNEQFF. The CDR3 region has the DNA TGTGCCACCAGCAGAGATTTTGTCAATGAGCAGTTCTTC. The V call is TRBV15, the J call TRBJ2-1; D is uncertain. V lost 0 bases to trimming and J lost 6 bases, with 6 bases between them. The CDR3 contains 13 residues. The germline V gene encodes CDR1 LNHNV and CDR2 YYDKDF (reference sequence).